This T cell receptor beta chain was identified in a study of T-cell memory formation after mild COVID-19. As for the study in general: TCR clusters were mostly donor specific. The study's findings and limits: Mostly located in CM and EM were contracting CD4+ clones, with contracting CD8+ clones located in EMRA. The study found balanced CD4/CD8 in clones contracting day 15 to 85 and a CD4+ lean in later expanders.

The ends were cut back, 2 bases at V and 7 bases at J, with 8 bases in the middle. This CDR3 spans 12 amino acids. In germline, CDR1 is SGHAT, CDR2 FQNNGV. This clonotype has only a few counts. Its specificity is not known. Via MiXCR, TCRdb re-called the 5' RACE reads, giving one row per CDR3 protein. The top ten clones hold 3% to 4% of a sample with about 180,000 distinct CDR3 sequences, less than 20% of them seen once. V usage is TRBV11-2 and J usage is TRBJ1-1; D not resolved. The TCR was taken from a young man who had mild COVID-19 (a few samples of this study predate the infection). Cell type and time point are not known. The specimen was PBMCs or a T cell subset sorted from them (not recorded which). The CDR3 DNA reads TGTGCCAGCAGCTTAAGGCAGAATGAAGCTTTCTTT. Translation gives CASSLRQNEAFF.